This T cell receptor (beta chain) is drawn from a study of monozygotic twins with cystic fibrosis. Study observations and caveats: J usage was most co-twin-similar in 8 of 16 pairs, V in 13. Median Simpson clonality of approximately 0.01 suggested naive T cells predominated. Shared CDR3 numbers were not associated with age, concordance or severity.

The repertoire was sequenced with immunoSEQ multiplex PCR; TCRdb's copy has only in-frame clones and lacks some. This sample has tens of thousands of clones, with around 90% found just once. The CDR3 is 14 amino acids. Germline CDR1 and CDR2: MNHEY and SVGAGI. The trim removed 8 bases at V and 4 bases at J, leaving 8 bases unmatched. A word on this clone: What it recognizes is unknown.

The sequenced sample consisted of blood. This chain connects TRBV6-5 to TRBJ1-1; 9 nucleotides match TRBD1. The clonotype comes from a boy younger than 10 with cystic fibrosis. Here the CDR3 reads CASAARDRATEAFF. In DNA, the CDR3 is TGTGCCAGCGCCGCTCGGGACAGGGCCACTGAAGCTTTCTTT.